The entry that follows covers one T cell receptor (beta chain) sequence. There are 16 residues in the CDR3. The germline V gene encodes CDR1 SGDLS and CDR2 YYNGEE. V was shortened by 2 bases and J by 3 bases, with 14 bases between the two germline ends. The data are from a study of blood T cell repertoires in COVID-19. Profiling relied on immunoSEQ multiplex PCR, and the TCRdb table lists in-frame clones only, not all of them. This sample has some 100,000 clones, with just over 90% found just once. The rearrangement joins TRBV9 to TRBJ2-2, with a tentative D call TRBD1 (5 bases). The receptor's source is a man in his 60s with acute or convalescent COVID-19. Sequencing input: peripheral blood. The CDR3 DNA reads TGTGCCAGCAGCGTTCAAAGGGGATACGACACCGGGGAGCTGTTTTTT. The encoded protein is CASSVQRGYDTGELFF.